The 13 T cell receptor beta chains presented below share a single source sample, sequenced in a study of T cell responses to AZD1222 COVID-19 vaccine. Libraries were prepared by immunoSEQ multiplex PCR; TCRdb keeps only in-frame clonotypes and omits some of them. The data show approximately 140,000 clones, 90% to 95% seen once. Here the sequenced sample was peripheral blood, taken on day 0 of MenACWY control vaccination. These receptors came from an adult in good health.

The chain carries TRBV5-5 and TRBJ1-4; TRBD1 might be the D (6 bases). The germline gives CDR1 SGHKS, CDR2 YYEKEE (reference sequence). The CDR3 is 17 residues long. The V end was cut by 4 bases, the J end by 0 bases, with 16 bases between. The CDR3 protein is CASSPGRGSTTNEKLFF. The DNA for the CDR3 is TGTGCCAGCAGCCCCGGGAGGGGGAGCACAACTAATGAAAAACTGTTTTTT.

The chain uses TRBV12-3 or TRBV12-4 and TRBJ1-2, with 9 bases aligning to TRBD1. The CDR3 consists of 13 residues. V was clipped by 6 bases and J by 8 bases; unmatched bases: 7. The CDR3 sequence: CASRNTGGNGYTF. The CDR3 bases are TGTGCCAGCAGGAATACAGGGGGCAACGGCTACACCTTC.

The V call is TRBV19, the J call TRBJ1-1, with 8 bases fitting TRBD1. Losses at the gene ends were 7 bases for V and 9 bases for J; bases not matched to a gene: 4. This CDR3 comprises 11 residues. Germline CDR1 LNHDA, CDR2 SQIVND (reference sequence). The CDR3 here is CASMTGEQAFF. The CDR3 bases are TGTGCCAGTATGACAGGGGAACAAGCTTTCTTT.

The chain carries TRBV19 and TRBJ1-1; 10 bases agree with TRBD1. This CDR3 spans 16 amino acids. The V segment lost 5 bases and the J segment 5 bases; nucleotides outside the gene matches: 11. CDR1 is LNHDA, CDR2 SQIVND, per germline (reference sequence). The CDR3 loop reads CASSSGQGVLLTEAFF. CDR3 nucleotides: TGTGCCAGTAGTTCCGGACAGGGGGTACTACTGACTGAAGCTTTCTTT.

The V and J genes are TRBV4-1 and TRBJ1-1; TRBD1 agrees at 9 bases. The CDR3 consists of 14 residues. V lost 3 bases to trimming and J lost 4 bases; unmatched junction nucleotides: 3. Germline loops: CDR1 MGHRA, CDR2 YSYEKL. The CDR3 bases are TGCGCCAGCAGCCAGGGGACAGGGTTCACTGAAGCTTTCTTT. This translates into CASSQGTGFTEAFF.

The chain links TRBV5-4 to TRBJ2-5; D perhaps matches TRBD2 (5 bases). Germline lookup yields CDR1 SGHNT and CDR2 YYREEE (reference sequence). The CDR3 is made up of 16 amino acids. Trimming pared 0 bases from V and 3 bases from J, leaving 15 bases between. CDR3 region: CASSLGPGGSEETQYF. CDR3 bases: TGTGCCAGCAGCTTGGGGCCTGGTGGGAGTGAAGAGACCCAGTACTTC.

The chain uses TRBV18 and TRBJ1-5; D gene uncertain. Per the germline V gene, CDR1 is KGHSH and CDR2 is LQKENI. The germline V and J ends were trimmed by 2 bases and 3 bases, with 5 bases remaining between them. This CDR3 is built from 13 residues. CDR3 bases: TGTGCCAGCTCACCATCAATCAATCAGCCCCAGCATTTT. Translating gives CASSPSINQPQHF.

The V gene is TRBV11-1, the J gene TRBJ1-1; D perhaps matches TRBD1 (6 bases). This CDR3 comprises 12 residues. The germline V gene has CDR1 SGHAT and CDR2 FQDESV (reference sequence). Between the trimmed V and J ends, which lost 7 bases and 2 bases, there was a span of 8 bases. CDR3 protein: CASNRANTEAFF. The CDR3 region has the DNA TGTGCCAGCAACAGGGCAAACACTGAAGCTTTCTTT.

In regard to this clone: Different DNA sequences within this sample yield the same CDR3. The CDR3 DNA is TGTGCCAGCAGCCCAAGCGGGACGGAGACCCAGTACTTC. It codes for CASSPSGTETQYF. This chain links TRBV6-5 with TRBJ2-5; 7 bases are a match to TRBD2. The CDR3 runs 13 residues. Looked up from germline, CDR1 is MNHEY and CDR2 is SVGAGI. With V trimmed by 6 bases and J by 5 bases, 6 bases remained unmatched.

This clone occurred many times. This chain joins TRBV28 and TRBJ1-3; D remains ambiguous. The CDR3 consists of 15 residues. The germline V gene encodes CDR1 MDHEN and CDR2 SYDVKM. V was shortened by 6 bases and J by 0 bases, with 12 bases between the two germline ends. CDR3: CASSRGYSSGNTIYF. CDR3 bases: TGTGCCAGCAGCCGAGGGTATAGCTCTGGAAACACCATATATTTT.

J is TRBJ2-2 and V is TRBV3-1 (or the pseudogene TRBV3-2), with 9 bases lining up with TRBD2. Germline V gene lookup returns CDR1 LGHDT and CDR2 YNNKEL (reference sequence). CDR3 size: 14 residues. The CDR3 spells CASILAGNTGELFF. Here the CDR3 DNA reads TGTGCTAGTATTCTAGCGGGAAACACCGGGGAGCTGTTTTTT.

The genes are TRBV3-1 (or the pseudogene TRBV3-2) and TRBJ1-2; 8 bases are a match to TRBD1. Unmatched junction bases numbered 15, after V lost 4 bases and J lost 8 bases. Germline values: CDR1 LGHDT, CDR2 YNNKEL (reference sequence). The CDR3 runs 16 residues. CDR3 sequence (DNA): TGTGCCAGCAGCCCGCGTGGGGCAGGGGGCACTTGGGGCTACACCTTC. As protein: CASSPRGAGGTWGYTF.

The chain carries TRBV6-5 and TRBJ1-2, with 10 bases matching TRBD1. This CDR3 contains 11 residues. The germline gives CDR1 MNHEY, CDR2 SVGAGI. V trimming: 8 bases; J trimming: 8 bases; junction bases outside the gene matches: 2. CDR3 protein: CASGTGEGYTF. The DNA of the CDR3 is TGTGCCAGCGGGACAGGGGAAGGCTACACCTTC.